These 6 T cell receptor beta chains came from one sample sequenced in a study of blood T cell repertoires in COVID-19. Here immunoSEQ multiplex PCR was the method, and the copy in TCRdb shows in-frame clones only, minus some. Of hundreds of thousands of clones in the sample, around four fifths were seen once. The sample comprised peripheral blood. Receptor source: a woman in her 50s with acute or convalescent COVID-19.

The CDR3 protein is CASSLTVTGELFF. CDR3 sequence (DNA): TGTGCCAGCAGCTTGACAGTAACCGGGGAGCTGTTTTTT. V usage is TRBV12-3 or TRBV12-4 and J usage is TRBJ2-2; a possible D gene is TRBD1 (5 bases). The CDR3 runs to 13 residues. Trimming removed 6 bases at V and 5 bases at J, with 10 bases between.

CDR3 in DNA: TGTGCCAGTAGTATATCATCGCGGGAAAGGAACGAGCAGTACTTC. This sequence encodes CASSISSRERNEQYF. V and J are TRBV19 and TRBJ2-7, with a tentative D call TRBD2 (6 bases). Trimming removed 2 bases from V and 5 bases from J, with 16 bases in between. The CDR3 length is 15 residues. Germline lookup yields CDR1 LNHDA and CDR2 SQIVND (reference sequence). Supplemented by reference TRBV19 and TRBJ2-7, the full variable domain reads DGGITQSPKYLFRKEGQNVTLSCEQNLNHDAMYWYRQDPGQGLRLIYYSQIVNDFQKGDIAEGYSVSREKKESFPLTVTSAQKNPTAFYLCASSISSRERNEQYFGPGTRLTVT.

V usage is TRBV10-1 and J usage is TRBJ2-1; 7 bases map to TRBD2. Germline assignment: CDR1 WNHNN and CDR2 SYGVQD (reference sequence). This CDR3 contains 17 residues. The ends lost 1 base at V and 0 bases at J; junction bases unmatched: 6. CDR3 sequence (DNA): TGCGCCAGCAGTGAGTTAGGCGGGAGAACCTCCTACAATGAGCAGTTCTTC. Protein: CASSELGGRTSYNEQFF.

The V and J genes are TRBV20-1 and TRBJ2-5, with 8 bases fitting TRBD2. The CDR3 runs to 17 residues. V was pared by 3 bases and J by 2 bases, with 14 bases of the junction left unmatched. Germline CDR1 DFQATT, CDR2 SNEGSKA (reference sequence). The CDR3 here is CSASWYRRAGVQETQYF. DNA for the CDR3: TGCAGTGCTAGTTGGTACAGGCGAGCGGGAGTTCAAGAGACCCAGTACTTC.

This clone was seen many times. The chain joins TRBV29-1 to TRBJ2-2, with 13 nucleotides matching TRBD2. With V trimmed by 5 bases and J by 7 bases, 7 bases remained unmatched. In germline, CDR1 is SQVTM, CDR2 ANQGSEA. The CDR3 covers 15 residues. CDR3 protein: CSVKLAGGPVGELFF. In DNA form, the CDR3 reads TGCAGCGTTAAACTAGCGGGAGGGCCGGTCGGGGAGCTGTTTTTT.

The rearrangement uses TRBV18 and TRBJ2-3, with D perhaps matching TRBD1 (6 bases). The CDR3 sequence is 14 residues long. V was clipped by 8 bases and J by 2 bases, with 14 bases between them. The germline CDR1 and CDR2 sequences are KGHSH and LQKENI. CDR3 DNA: TGTGCCAGCAGACCGACAGGCCCCACAGATACGCAGTATTTT. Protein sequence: CASRPTGPTDTQYF. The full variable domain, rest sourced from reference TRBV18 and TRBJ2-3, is NAGVMQNPRHLVRRRGQEARLRCSPMKGHSHVYWYRQLPEEGLKFMVYLQKENIIDESGMPKERFSAEFPKEGPSILRIQQVVRGDSAAYFCASRPTGPTDTQYFGPGTRLTVL.